This T cell receptor beta chain stems from a study of CD8 T cells in Susac syndrome. As for the study in general: Sequenced Susac syndrome patients included five or six with active disease and eight or nine who were in remission. Study conclusions and caveats: None of the CD4+ T cell repertoires in Susac syndrome showed clonal expansion.

CDR1 MNHEY and CDR2 SVGAGI come from the germline V gene. The length of the CDR3 is 16 residues. Germline trimming cut 4 bases from V and 5 bases from J; bases unmatched to any gene: 10. The authors reverse transcribed about 0.5 to 1 ug RNA with random hexamers. Coverage of TCR beta CDR3 amplification by immunoSEQ multiplex PCR extended to 54 Vbeta and 13 Jbeta. MiXCR, run by TCRdb on the immunoSEQ multiplex PCR reads, gives a single entry per CDR3 protein. The data show roughly 190,000 distinct CDR3 sequences, roughly 90% seen once. This clonotype was recorded once. Its target is unknown. V and J are TRBV6-5 and TRBJ2-1; 8 bases are shared with TRBD2. This receptor was identified in a human donor with Susac syndrome. Sequences were obtained from CD4+ T cells from PBMCs. This chain's CDR3 is CASSSRGGAQNNEQFF. The CDR3 region has the DNA TGTGCCAGCAGTTCCCGGGGGGGGGCGCAAAACAATGAGCAGTTCTTC.